A single sample is the source of the 21 T cell receptor beta chains below, sequenced in a study of blood T cell repertoires in COVID-19. Produced via immunoSEQ multiplex PCR; TCRdb's table is partial and in-frame only. The sample yields around 150,000 clones, approximately 84% seen once. The sequenced sample was peripheral blood. The receptor set was obtained from a woman of 80 years or more with acute or convalescent COVID-19.

The chain couples TRBV10-3 to TRBJ2-7; 12 bases are a match to TRBD2. The CDR3 length is 15 residues. J gave up 6 bases and V 1 base, and 4 bases lay outside the gene matches. CDR1 is ENHRY and CDR2 is SYGVKD in the germline V gene. This CDR3 reads CAISELLAGGGEQYF. CDR3 nucleotides: TGTGCCATCAGTGAGTTACTAGCGGGAGGTGGCGAGCAGTACTTC.

V and J are TRBV5-1 and TRBJ2-1, with D possibly TRBD2 on 5 matching bases. V was trimmed by 0 bases and J by 8 bases, leaving 15 bases between them. This CDR3 contains 15 residues. From germline, CDR1 is SGHRS and CDR2 YFSETQ. The CDR3 DNA follows: TGCGCCAGCAGCTTGGTGGAACTAGACTGGGATGAGCAGTTCTTC. Residues: CASSLVELDWDEQFF.

The rearrangement joins TRBV6-5 to TRBJ1-6; 8 bases line up with TRBD1. The CDR3 runs 15 residues. CDR1 is MNHEY, CDR2 SVGAGI, per germline. With 6 bases clipped from V and 9 bases from J, the junction kept 10 bases outside the gene matches. CDR3 residues: CASRRPGGLFSPLHF. The CDR3 nucleotides are TGTGCCAGCAGACGGCCAGGGGGCCTCTTTTCACCCCTCCACTTT.

The chain recombines TRBV3-1 (or the pseudogene TRBV3-2) with TRBJ1-5, with D possibly being TRBD1 (5 bases). Germline CDR1 LGHDT, CDR2 YNNKEL (reference sequence). The CDR3 has 14 residues. Between the trimmed V and J ends, which lost 3 bases and 4 bases, there was a span of 10 bases. CDR3 region: CASSQMGGNQPQHF. The CDR3 DNA reads as TGTGCCAGCAGCCAGATGGGGGGGAATCAGCCCCAGCATTTT.

This clone has at least ten counts. The chain carries TRBV5-1 and TRBJ2-1, with 7 positions matching TRBD1. V was pared by 1 base and J by 4 bases, with 5 bases of the junction left unmatched. Germline lookup yields CDR1 SGHRS and CDR2 YFSETQ. The CDR3 is 15 amino acids. CDR3 sequence (DNA): TGCGCCAGCAGCTTGAAACTACAGGGGTACAATGAGCAGTTCTTC. The encoded protein is CASSLKLQGYNEQFF.

This clone appeared a single time. The chain joins TRBV5-1 to TRBJ2-5, with a weak D call TRBD2 (6 bases). Trimming removed 0 bases at V and 6 bases at J, with 12 bases between. Germline CDR1 and CDR2: SGHRS and YFSETQ. There are 14 residues in the CDR3. This CDR3 is CASSLDGGGKTQYF. Written as DNA, the CDR3 is TGCGCCAGCAGCTTGGACGGGGGTGGGAAGACCCAGTACTTC. The full variable domain, its missing parts supplied by reference TRBV5-1 and TRBJ2-5, is KAGVTQTPRYLIKTRGQQVTLSCSPISGHRSVSWYQQTPGQGLQFLFEYFSETQRNKGNFPGRFSGRQFSNSRSEMNVSTLELGDSALYLCASSLDGGGKTQYFGPGTRLLVL.

This chain links TRBV5-1 with TRBJ2-2; a weak D match, TRBD1 (6 bases). V shed 2 bases and J shed 3 bases, with 11 bases lying between them. The CDR3 is made up of 15 amino acids. The germline gives CDR1 SGHRS, CDR2 YFSETQ. The CDR3 here is CASSFETGYTGELFF. As DNA, the CDR3 is TGCGCCAGCAGCTTCGAGACAGGCTACACCGGGGAGCTGTTTTTT.

The genes are TRBV6-5 and TRBJ2-7, with D unresolved. CDR1 is MNHEY, CDR2 SVGAGI, per germline. V lost 5 bases and J lost 5, with 7 bases in between. The CDR3 has 11 amino acids. The CDR3 region is CASSTENEQYF. The CDR3 bases are TGTGCCAGCAGTACAGAGAACGAGCAGTACTTC.

The V and J genes are TRBV6-6 and TRBJ2-7; 10 nucleotides match TRBD1. With 7 bases clipped from V and 5 bases from J, the junction kept 11 bases outside the gene matches. This CDR3 contains 15 residues. CDR1 and CDR2 (germline): MNHNY, SVGAGI (reference sequence). In DNA, the CDR3 is TGTGCCAGCACCGCCCCCGGGACAGGGGATGACGAGCAGTACTTC. Translated, it gives CASTAPGTGDDEQYF.

This chain links TRBV2 with TRBJ1-2, with D tentatively TRBD1 (6 bases). Germline CDR1 SNHLY, CDR2 FYNNEI. V shed 8 bases and J shed 8 bases, with 15 bases lying between them. CDR3 length: 12 amino acids. The CDR3 DNA reads TGTGCCAGCTCCTGGACAGACACGGGCTACACCTTC. Translation gives CASSWTDTGYTF.

The chain couples TRBV19 to TRBJ2-7, with 11 bases lining up with TRBD2. CDR1 and CDR2 (germline): LNHDA, SQIVND (reference sequence). This CDR3 comprises 15 residues. V trimming: 3 bases; J trimming: 2 bases; junction bases outside the gene matches: 3. CDR3 in DNA: TGTGCCAGTAGTATTGAACTAGCGGGAGCCTACGAGCAGTACTTC. Residues: CASSIELAGAYEQYF.

There are a few counts of this clone. The chain recombines TRBV6-4 with TRBJ1-1; 7 bases are a match to TRBD1. CDR3 length: 14 amino acids. Germline V CDR1 and CDR2: MRHNA, SNTAGT. Unmatched junction bases numbered 5, after V lost 6 bases and J lost 1 base. The CDR3 region is CASRLDRANTEAFF. Here the CDR3 DNA reads TGTGCCAGCAGACTTGACAGGGCGAACACTGAAGCTTTCTTT.

The chain combines TRBV20-1 with TRBJ2-7; D is perhaps TRBD1 (6 bases). The CDR3 is 11 residues long. Trimming cost V 6 bases and J 6 bases, with 12 bases left between them. CDR1 is DFQATT, CDR2 SNEGSKA, per germline (reference sequence). The DNA for the CDR3 is TGCAGTGCCCGAGGGGGACCCGAGCAGTACTTC. Amino acids: CSARGGPEQYF.

V gene TRBV5-6 combines with J gene TRBJ2-3, with TRBD1 as a possible D gene (5 bases). Germline V lookup: CDR1 SGHDT, CDR2 YYEEEE. With 6 bases removed from V and 0 bases from J, the gap between germline ends came to 11 bases. The CDR3 has 14 residues. CDR3 DNA: TGTGCCAGCAAGCGACAGCCTAGCACAGATACGCAGTATTTT. It specifies CASKRQPSTDTQYF.

The J gene is TRBJ1-2, the V gene TRBV12-3 or TRBV12-4; D gene uncertain. The V end lost 3 bases, the J end lost 7 bases, and 6 bases lay between the germline ends. The CDR3 has 11 residues. The CDR3 is CASSFTVGYTF. DNA for the CDR3: TGTGCCAGCAGTTTTACAGTTGGCTACACCTTC.

The V and J genes are TRBV12-5 and TRBJ1-6; possibly TRBD1 for D (6 bases). V was pared by 5 bases and J by 7 bases, with 18 bases between. The CDR3 has 16 amino acids. Germline V lookup: CDR1 LGHNT, CDR2 FRNRAP. CDR3: CASGPSTVQGNSPLHF. DNA of the CDR3: TGTGCTAGTGGTCCCTCCACGGTACAGGGCAATTCACCCCTCCACTTT.

This clone was observed a handful of times. V and J are TRBV6-2 or TRBV6-3 and TRBJ1-5; possibly TRBD1 for D (6 bases). The germline V gene has CDR1 MNHEY and CDR2 SVGEGT. CDR3 length equals 14 residues. The germline V and J ends were trimmed by 0 bases and 5 bases, with 8 bases remaining between them. CDR3 bases: TGTGCCAGCAGTTACTCAGGGGGTTATCAGCCCCAGCATTTT. It yields the protein CASSYSGGYQPQHF.

The chain recombines TRBV19 with TRBJ2-3, with D unresolved. Per the germline V gene, CDR1 is LNHDA and CDR2 is SQIVND (reference sequence). V was cut by 1 base and J by 0 bases, with 5 bases left in between. CDR3 size: 14 residues. CDR3 sequence (DNA): TGTGCCAGTAGTATAGCCTATAGCACAGATACGCAGTATTTT. This codes for CASSIAYSTDTQYF.

In this sample, this clone turned up once. The chain carries TRBV2 and TRBJ1-5; possible D gene TRBD1, 5 bases. V lost 5 bases, J lost 2 bases, and 13 bases lay in between. The CDR3 covers 15 residues. Germline CDR1 and CDR2: SNHLY and FYNNEI. CDR3 amino acids: CASSQQDAGNQPQHF. The CDR3 nucleotides read TGTGCCAGCAGTCAACAGGATGCAGGCAATCAGCCCCAGCATTTT.

J is TRBJ2-2 and V is TRBV5-1, with 11 positions matching TRBD2. This CDR3 contains 16 residues. J gave up 2 bases and V 6 bases, and 6 bases lay outside the gene matches. Germline V gene sequence: CDR1 SGHRS, CDR2 YFSETQ. This CDR3 is CASIRGTSGNTGELFF. Written as DNA, the CDR3 is TGCGCCAGCATCCGGGGGACTAGCGGAAACACCGGGGAGCTGTTTTTT.

The V and J genes are TRBV20-1 and TRBJ1-1, with D unclear. V dropped 3 bases and J dropped 7 bases, with 9 bases sitting between them. Germline CDR1 DFQATT, CDR2 SNEGSKA (reference sequence). This CDR3 spans 11 amino acids. The CDR3 loop is CSARIQYEAFF. DNA for the CDR3: TGCAGTGCTAGGATACAGTATGAAGCTTTCTTT.